Reported below is one T cell receptor (beta chain). The sample belongs to a study of blood T cell repertoires in COVID-19. Study at large: Samples representing acute and convalescent COVID-19 were sourced from the United States, Italy and Spain. From T cells, B-cell-depleted T cells, or PBMCs came the material, which was cDNA or gDNA.

Under the authors' procedure: Reference gene primer amplification gave nucleated cell count estimates. Measured with immunoSEQ multiplex PCR; TCRdb has only the in-frame clones, and not every one. The D gene and trimming were derived from the DNA, and the V and J assignments and clone size from that table. The data contain around 250,000 clones, 86% of them seen just once; the ten biggest clones take up about 8.6%. Material: peripheral blood. The origin of this receptor is a man aged 35 to 55 with active or convalescent COVID-19.

In DNA form, the CDR3 reads TGTGCCAGCAGTTACGGTATAGGGAGAGGCGAGCAGTACTTC. It is translated as CASSYGIGRGEQYF. The chain uses TRBV6-2 or TRBV6-3 and TRBJ2-7; a weak D match, TRBD2 (5 bases). V shed 2 bases and J shed 6 bases, with 14 bases lying between them. The germline gives CDR1 MNHEY, CDR2 SVGEGT. The CDR3 length is 14 residues.